Following are 13 T cell receptor beta chains from one sample sequenced in a study of blood T cell repertoires in COVID-19. Sequencing was performed with immunoSEQ multiplex PCR; in TCRdb, only in-frame clones are kept and a portion is missing. The sample holds more than 85,000 clones; approximately 91% are singletons and the top ten take around 3.4%. The sequenced sample consisted of peripheral blood. All receptors derive from a woman aged 65 to 85 with acute or convalescent COVID-19.

The V gene is TRBV10-3, the J gene TRBJ2-1, with D possibly TRBD1 on 5 matching bases. Germline CDR1 reads ENHRY; CDR2 reads SYGVKD. V lost 4 bases and J lost 4, with 11 bases in between. There are 14 residues in the CDR3. The CDR3 nucleotides read TGTGCCATCAGTGGGCTAGGGGTATACAATGAGCAGTTCTTC. Residues: CAISGLGVYNEQFF.

This clone has just one count. V gene TRBV9 combines with J gene TRBJ2-5; D perhaps matches TRBD2 (6 bases). This CDR3 is built from 15 residues. V was pared by 0 bases and J by 6 bases, with 15 bases between. CDR1 and CDR2 from the germline V gene are SGDLS and YYNGEE. The CDR3 coding sequence is TGTGCCAGCAGCGTAGTAGTTGGGGGGAGGAAGACCCAGTACTTC. Its translation: CASSVVVGGRKTQYF.

The chain joins TRBV18 to TRBJ1-1; D is uncertain. From germline, CDR1 is KGHSH and CDR2 LQKENI. CDR3 length: 15 amino acids. V was trimmed by 3 bases and J by 3 bases, leaving 14 bases between them. The CDR3 nucleotides read TGTGCCAGCTCACCGGTTCTACTCGAGGACACTGAAGCTTTCTTT. It specifies CASSPVLLEDTEAFF.

The V and J genes are TRBV28 and TRBJ1-5; 7 bases match TRBD1. Germline lookup yields CDR1 MDHEN and CDR2 SYDVKM. There are 15 residues in the CDR3. V gave up 6 bases and J gave up 6 bases; unmatched junction bases: 11. CDR3 protein: CASRPTGDRRQPQHF. The CDR3 nucleotides read TGTGCCAGCAGACCCACAGGGGACCGGCGTCAGCCCCAGCATTTT.

The rearrangement links TRBV6-1 to TRBJ1-1; tentative D call: TRBD1 (5 bases). Germline-derived CDR1 and CDR2 are MNHNS and SASEGT. V was pared by 4 bases and J by 0 bases, with 15 bases between. This CDR3 has 16 amino acids. The CDR3 reads CASSVESGNMNTEAFF. In nucleotides, the CDR3 is TGTGCCAGCAGTGTTGAGTCAGGGAACATGAACACTGAAGCTTTCTTT.

The chain links TRBV3-1 (or the pseudogene TRBV3-2) to TRBJ2-7; 13 bases map to TRBD2. Germline CDR1 and CDR2: LGHDT and YNNKEL (reference sequence). The CDR3 is 15 amino acids. V was pared by 3 bases and J by 4 bases, with 3 bases of the junction left unmatched. The CDR3 region is CASSHQTSGRYEQYF. CDR3 nucleotides: TGTGCCAGCAGCCATCAGACTAGCGGGAGGTACGAGCAGTACTTC.

This clone was picked up one time. The rearrangement links TRBV3-1 (or the pseudogene TRBV3-2) to TRBJ1-1; a possible D gene is TRBD1 (6 bases). Trimming took 7 bases from V and 10 from J, leaving 19 bases between them. Germline CDR1 and CDR2: LGHDT and YNNKEL (reference sequence). CDR3 size: 13 residues. The CDR3 DNA reads as TGTGCCAGCACTACAAGGGGGGGGCGCAGAGCTTTCTTT. Translation: CASTTRGGRRAFF.

The chain has TRBV9 and TRBJ1-1; D unresolved. This CDR3 region has 13 residues. V was pared by 0 bases and J by 5 bases, with 8 bases between. Germline V lookup: CDR1 SGDLS, CDR2 YYNGEE. The CDR3 DNA reads as TGTGCCAGCAGCGTAGTCGGGGAAACTGAAGCTTTCTTT. Translating gives CASSVVGETEAFF.

This clone was counted a few times. This chain uses TRBV5-1 with TRBJ1-6, with 10 bases aligning to TRBD1. This CDR3 comprises 16 residues. The J segment lost 7 bases and the V segment lost 3 bases, leaving 7 bases of the junction unmatched. Germline loops: CDR1 SGHRS, CDR2 YFSETQ. Here the CDR3 DNA reads TGCGCCAGCAGCTCACTTCCGGGACAGGGGAATTCACCCCTCCACTTT. It specifies CASSSLPGQGNSPLHF.

This clone came up once. The V and J genes are TRBV4-1 and TRBJ1-2, with a tentative D call TRBD1 (6 bases). V gave up 6 bases and J gave up 2 bases, with 13 bases separating them. CDR3 size: 14 residues. Germline V gives CDR1 MGHRA, CDR2 YSYEKL. DNA of the CDR3: TGCGCCAGCAGTCTGTTCACAGGGAACTATGGCTACACCTTC. Translating gives CASSLFTGNYGYTF.

In DNA form, the CDR3 reads TGTGCCAGCAGCTTAAGGCTAGCGGGAGAGGCTTCCGAGCAGTACTTC. Protein: CASSLRLAGEASEQYF. V and J are TRBV7-9 and TRBJ2-7, with TRBD2 matching over 10 bases. The CDR3 totals 16 residues. Germline assignment: CDR1 SEHNR and CDR2 FQNEAQ (reference sequence). Losses at the gene ends were 2 bases for V and 6 bases for J; bases not matched to a gene: 10.

The gene calls are TRBV19 and TRBJ1-5; tentative D call: TRBD1 (6 bases). This CDR3 contains 14 residues. Trimming pared 4 bases from V and 3 bases from J, leaving 10 bases between. Germline lookup yields CDR1 LNHDA and CDR2 SQIVND (reference sequence). As DNA, the CDR3 is TGTGCCAGTAGTACAGGACAGTACAATCAGCCCCAGCATTTT. Protein product: CASSTGQYNQPQHF.

The genes are TRBV2 and TRBJ2-3; no clear D. This CDR3 comprises 15 residues. Deletions cut 5 bases from V and 1 base from J, with 13 bases between. Per germline, CDR1 SNHLY and CDR2 FYNNEI. The CDR3, as DNA: TGTGCCAGCAGTCGAGGCGGCCTAGGCACAGATACGCAGTATTTT. It specifies CASSRGGLGTDTQYF.